Each of the 28 T cell receptor beta chains below was sequenced from the same sample in a study of blood T cell repertoires in COVID-19 (dated by TCRdb to between 2020 and 2021). The library was obtained by the immunoSEQ multiplex PCR assay. Not all clones reach the TCRdb copy of this immuneACCESS table, which keeps in-frame sequences only. Checked studies attribute under half of the gap to unresolved V genes and leave the rest unexplained. Present in this sample are about 190,000 clones, around 83% of which were seen just once. The ten largest clonotypes hold under 3.5% of the sample. The sequenced sample was peripheral blood. The receptors were sampled from a woman aged 30 to 39 with active or convalescent COVID-19.

This clone was detected only once. The rearrangement links TRBV30 to TRBJ2-7; 9 nucleotides line up with TRBD1. Trimming cost V 3 bases and J 3 bases; bases outside gene matches: 6. Germline V CDR1 and CDR2: GTSNPN, SVGIG (reference sequence). This CDR3 has 14 residues. DNA of the CDR3: TGTGCCTGGAGCGCCGGGACAGGGTACTACGAGCAGTACTTC. It is translated as CAWSAGTGYYEQYF. Full variable domain (remainder filled in from reference TRBV30 and TRBJ2-7): SQTIHQWPATLVQPVGSPLSLECTVEGTSNPNLYWYRQAAGRGLQLLFYSVGIGQISSEVPQNLSASRPQDRQFILSSKKLLLSDSGFYLCAWSAGTGYYEQYFGPGTRLTVT.

This chain joins TRBV10-1 and TRBJ1-4; D perhaps matches TRBD1 (5 bases). V shed 3 bases and J shed 8 bases, with 13 bases lying between them. The germline gives CDR1 WNHNN, CDR2 SYGVQD (reference sequence). The CDR3 covers 14 residues. CDR3 sequence reads: CASSDGTPPEKLFF. The CDR3 DNA is TGCGCCAGCAGTGACGGGACTCCGCCGGAAAAACTGTTTTTT.

The chain carries TRBV5-1 and TRBJ2-5; no clear D gene. This CDR3 is built from 14 residues. Germline CDR1 and CDR2: SGHRS and YFSETQ. V shed 4 bases and J shed 5 bases, with 15 bases lying between them. CDR3 in amino acids: CASSPGGSWETQYF. The CDR3, as DNA: TGCGCCAGCAGCCCGGGTGGGTCCTGGGAGACCCAGTACTTC.

The chain joins TRBV19 to TRBJ1-3, with 9 nucleotides matching TRBD1. CDR1 and CDR2 (germline): LNHDA, SQIVND (reference sequence). After removal of 3 bases from V and 2 bases from J, the junction contained 2 bases not matched to a gene. The CDR3 covers 15 residues. DNA for the CDR3: TGTGCCAGTAGTATTGACAGGGGGACTGGAAACACCATATATTTT. This gives the protein CASSIDRGTGNTIYF. Filled out from reference TRBV19 and TRBJ1-3, the complete variable domain reads DGGITQSPKYLFRKEGQNVTLSCEQNLNHDAMYWYRQDPGQGLRLIYYSQIVNDFQKGDIAEGYSVSREKKESFPLTVTSAQKNPTAFYLCASSIDRGTGNTIYFGEGSWLTVV.

The rearrangement joins TRBV7-6 to TRBJ1-3; 9 bases agree with TRBD1. The J segment lost 6 bases and the V segment lost 5 bases, leaving 11 bases of the junction unmatched. Germline assignment: CDR1 SGHVS and CDR2 FNYEAQ. The CDR3 has 16 residues. CDR3 amino acids: CASSPRDRVVINTIYF. For the CDR3, the DNA is TGTGCCAGCAGCCCCAGGGACAGGGTCGTTATAAACACCATATATTTT.

CDR3 bases: TGTGCCACCAGTGATTTTGGGGGCCACGAGCAGTACTTC. This codes for CATSDFGGHEQYF. The rearrangement links TRBV24-1 to TRBJ2-7; possibly TRBD1 for D (6 bases). V lost 1 base to trimming and J lost 5 bases, with 8 bases between them. Germline V CDR1 and CDR2: KGHDR, SFDVKD. The CDR3 loop spans 13 amino acids.

The chain recombines TRBV7-8 with TRBJ1-5, with 11 bases fitting TRBD1. In germline, CDR1 is SGHVS, CDR2 FQNEAQ. The V gene end was trimmed by 5 bases and the J gene end by 4 bases; junction bases not matched to a gene: 19. This CDR3 comprises 20 residues. The CDR3 reads CASSPRWGQGVDVVNQPQHF. CDR3 DNA sequence: TGTGCCAGCAGCCCCCGGTGGGGACAGGGGGTTGACGTAGTAAATCAGCCCCAGCATTTT.

V gene TRBV6-2 or TRBV6-3 combines with J gene TRBJ2-3; TRBD2 matches 13 bases. CDR3 length equals 18 residues. Losses at the gene ends were 5 bases for V and 0 bases for J; bases not matched to a gene: 8. Germline CDR1 reads MNHEY; CDR2 reads SVGEGT. CDR3 in amino acids: CASSPGLAGDLSTDTQYF. The CDR3 DNA reads TGTGCCAGCAGTCCAGGACTAGCGGGGGACCTTAGCACAGATACGCAGTATTTT.

The CDR3 DNA reads as TGTGCCAGCAGCTGGACAGGGGAATCCTACGAGCAGTACTTC. Its protein is CASSWTGESYEQYF. V is TRBV27 and J is TRBJ2-7; 9 bases are shared with TRBD1. Germline CDR1 is MNHEY and CDR2 is SMNVEV (reference sequence). Losses at the gene ends were 6 bases for V and 1 base for J; bases not matched to a gene: 4. This CDR3 has 14 amino acids.

The genes are TRBV3-1 (or the pseudogene TRBV3-2) and TRBJ2-2; no clear D gene. The V and J ends lost 1 base and 8 bases respectively, with 5 bases between them. Germline V gene sequence: CDR1 LGHDT, CDR2 YNNKEL (reference sequence). The CDR3 has 12 residues. The CDR3 is CASSQGSGELFF. CDR3 in DNA: TGTGCCAGCAGCCAAGGTTCTGGGGAGCTGTTTTTT.

V gene TRBV20-1 combines with J gene TRBJ2-1; D is possibly TRBD2 (5 bases). Germline CDR1 reads DFQATT; CDR2 reads SNEGSKA (reference sequence). The CDR3 runs 14 residues. Trimming pared 3 bases from V and 4 bases from J, leaving 13 bases between. CDR3 residues: CSASSQRQYNEQFF. CDR3 coding DNA: TGCAGTGCTAGTTCCCAGCGGCAGTACAATGAGCAGTTCTTC.

The rearrangement uses TRBV7-2 and TRBJ2-7, with a tentative D call TRBD1 (5 bases). The CDR3 length is 14 residues. The V and J ends lost 1 base and 4 bases respectively, with 11 bases between them. Germline V gene data show CDR1 as SGHTA and CDR2 as FQGNSA. CDR3 sequence (DNA): TGTGCCAGCAGCTTAGTAACAGGTCAATACGAGCAGTACTTC. Its protein is CASSLVTGQYEQYF.

V gene TRBV14 combines with J gene TRBJ2-7; TRBD2 aligns across 9 bases. V trimming: 1 base; J trimming: 5 bases; junction bases outside the gene matches: 9. The CDR3 runs to 16 residues. Germline V gene lookup returns CDR1 SGHDN and CDR2 FVKESK. CDR3 loop: CASSQVRGGGAHEQYF. The DNA of the CDR3 is TGTGCCAGCAGCCAAGTGCGGGGCGGGGGGGCCCACGAGCAGTACTTC. Full variable domain (rest looked up from reference TRBV14 and TRBJ2-7): EAGVTQFPSHSVIEKGQTVTLRCDPISGHDNLYWYRRVMGKEIKFLLHFVKESKQDESGMPNNRFLAERTGGTYSTLKVQPAELEDSGVYFCASSQVRGGGAHEQYFGPGTRLTVT.

The chain couples TRBV18 to TRBJ1-1, with TRBD1 matching 7 bases. The ends lost 4 bases at V and 3 bases at J; junction bases unmatched: 2. The germline gives CDR1 KGHSH, CDR2 LQKENI. The CDR3 totals 13 residues. CDR3 sequence (DNA): TGTGCCAGCTCACTCCAGGGGGACACTGAAGCTTTCTTT. It translates to CASSLQGDTEAFF.

The V and J genes are TRBV5-1 and TRBJ1-1, with D unclear. The CDR3 is made up of 14 amino acids. Germline CDR1 reads SGHRS; CDR2 reads YFSETQ. Trimming left V 4 bases short and J 6 bases short, with 16 bases between. As DNA, the CDR3 is TGCGCCAGCAGCCGTGACATGGGCTCCTCTGAAGCTTTCTTT. It yields the protein CASSRDMGSSEAFF.

The chain joins TRBV29-1 to TRBJ2-7; 7 bases are a match to TRBD1. The germline V gene has CDR1 SQVTM and CDR2 ANQGSEA. The junction had 5 bases not matched to a gene; V was cut back by 4 bases and J by 2 bases. CDR3 size: 13 residues. The CDR3 spells CSVVTGLTYEQYF. CDR3 DNA: TGCAGCGTTGTGACAGGGCTAACCTACGAGCAGTACTTC.

The V gene is TRBV23-1, the J gene TRBJ1-5; D unclear. TRBV23-1 is annotated as an ORF whose role is uncertain. Trimming removed 8 bases from V and 1 base from J, with 9 bases in between. The CDR3 runs to 13 residues. CDR3 nucleotides: TGCGCCAGCGGCCAGGCAAGCAATCAGCCCCAGCATTTT. The encoded protein is CASGQASNQPQHF.

V usage is TRBV3-1 (or the pseudogene TRBV3-2) and J usage is TRBJ2-5; 9 bases are a match to TRBD1. J lost 5 bases, V lost 1 base, and 5 bases had no gene match. CDR1 is LGHDT, CDR2 YNNKEL, per germline (reference sequence). The CDR3 contains 15 residues. In DNA, the CDR3 is TGTGCCAGCAGCCAAGCCCGGACAGGGGTCGAGACCCAGTACTTC. As protein: CASSQARTGVETQYF.

The chain combines TRBV7-2 with TRBJ2-1; 7 bases fit TRBD2. The trim removed 1 base at V and 4 bases at J, leaving 7 bases unmatched. CDR1 and CDR2 (germline): SGHTA, FQGNSA. This CDR3 region has 16 residues. The CDR3 DNA is TGTGCCAGCAGCTTAGGAGCGGGATTCGGTTACAATGAGCAGTTCTTC. It encodes CASSLGAGFGYNEQFF.

This rearrangement joins TRBV6-5 to TRBJ2-1; 10 bases agree with TRBD2. The CDR3 runs 15 residues. Germline CDR1 reads MNHEY; CDR2 reads SVGAGI. The V gene end was trimmed by 2 bases and the J gene end by 5 bases; junction bases not matched to a gene: 3. The chain's CDR3 is CASSYPSGGHNEQFF. Here the CDR3 DNA reads TGTGCCAGCAGTTACCCTAGCGGGGGCCACAATGAGCAGTTCTTC.

This clone was recorded only once. The chain joins TRBV19 to TRBJ1-1; D uncertain. CDR3 size: 14 residues. V was pared by 6 bases and J by 1 base, with 12 bases between. The germline CDR1 and CDR2 sequences are LNHDA and SQIVND (reference sequence). CDR3 region: CASSSAVSNTEAFF. In DNA, the CDR3 is TGTGCCAGTAGCTCGGCGGTCTCGAACACTGAAGCTTTCTTT.

The CDR3 loop reads CSGISGKGTDTQYF. The CDR3 DNA follows: TGCAGCGGAATTAGCGGGAAGGGGACAGATACGCAGTATTTT. This sequence joins TRBV29-1 and TRBJ2-3; 8 bases are shared with TRBD2. The CDR3 sequence is 14 residues long. The trim removed 7 bases at V and 3 bases at J, leaving 9 bases unmatched. Germline V lookup: CDR1 SQVTM, CDR2 ANQGSEA.

This clone occurred a few times. This sequence joins TRBV5-4 and TRBJ1-3, with 7 positions matching TRBD1. The V gene end was trimmed by 4 bases and the J gene end by 0 bases; junction bases not matched to a gene: 7. The CDR3 runs to 16 residues. Per germline, CDR1 SGHNT and CDR2 YYREEE (reference sequence). CDR3: CASSVGQDFSGNTIYF. The DNA of the CDR3 is TGTGCCAGCAGCGTAGGACAGGACTTCTCTGGAAACACCATATATTTT.

CDR3 nucleotide sequence: TGTGCCTGGAGTACCGCGGGGGGGACCTACGAGCAGTACTTC. Translated, it gives CAWSTAGGTYEQYF. This chain uses TRBV30 with TRBJ2-7; 9 bases agree with TRBD2. The V segment lost 2 bases and the J segment 2 bases; nucleotides outside the gene matches: 4. Germline V gives CDR1 GTSNPN, CDR2 SVGIG (reference sequence). This CDR3 has 14 residues. Looking up the rest from reference TRBV30 and TRBJ2-7 gives the full variable domain: SQTIHQWPATLVQPVGSPLSLECTVEGTSNPNLYWYRQAAGRGLQLLFYSVGIGQISSEVPQNLSASRPQDRQFILSSKKLLLSDSGFYLCAWSTAGGTYEQYFGPGTRLTVT.

This sequence joins TRBV5-6 and TRBJ1-5, with 7 bases matching TRBD1. CDR1 SGHDT and CDR2 YYEEEE come from the germline V gene. Trimming removed 4 bases from V and 4 bases from J; junction bases left unmatched: 5. CDR3 size: 14 residues. The CDR3: CASSLTGVNQPQHF. The CDR3 coding sequence is TGTGCCAGCAGCCTTACAGGGGTAAATCAGCCCCAGCATTTT. Supplemented by reference TRBV5-6 and TRBJ1-5, the full variable domain reads DAGVTQSPTHLIKTRGQQVTLRCSPKSGHDTVSWYQQALGQGPQFIFQYYEEEERQRGNFPDRFSGHQFPNYSSELNVNALLLGDSALYLCASSLTGVNQPQHFGDGTRLSIL.

This chain links TRBV3-1 (or the pseudogene TRBV3-2) with TRBJ1-1, with D unresolved. The CDR3 sequence is 15 residues long. Germline CDR1 is LGHDT and CDR2 is YNNKEL (reference sequence). Trimming removed 1 base from V and 0 bases from J, with 9 bases in between. CDR3 loop: CASSQGQRMNTEAFF. CDR3 nucleotides: TGTGCCAGCAGCCAAGGGCAGAGGATGAACACTGAAGCTTTCTTT.

The chain is built from TRBV13 and TRBJ1-2, with a possible D match to TRBD1 (6 bases). V was shortened by 3 bases and J by 3 bases, with 14 bases between the two germline ends. Germline assignment: CDR1 PRHDT and CDR2 FYEKMQ (reference sequence). CDR3 length: 15 amino acids. CDR3 sequence reads: CASSLIQGVDYGYTF. The CDR3, as DNA: TGTGCCAGCAGCTTGATACAGGGTGTTGACTATGGCTACACCTTC.

This clone occurred once. The chain combines TRBV7-2 with TRBJ1-1; no firm D call. Germline CDR1 SGHTA, CDR2 FQGNSA. The germline V and J ends were trimmed by 1 base and 4 bases, with 10 bases remaining between them. The CDR3 totals 14 residues. The CDR3 reads CASSLDRGGTEAFF. The DNA of the CDR3 is TGTGCCAGCAGCTTAGATCGGGGTGGCACTGAAGCTTTCTTT. Full variable domain (missing parts from reference TRBV7-2 and TRBJ1-1): GAGVSQSPSNKVTEKGKDVELRCDPISGHTALYWYRQSLGQGLEFLIYFQGNSAPDKSGLPSDRFSAERTGGSVSTLTIQRTQQEDSAVYLCASSLDRGGTEAFFGQGTRLTVV.